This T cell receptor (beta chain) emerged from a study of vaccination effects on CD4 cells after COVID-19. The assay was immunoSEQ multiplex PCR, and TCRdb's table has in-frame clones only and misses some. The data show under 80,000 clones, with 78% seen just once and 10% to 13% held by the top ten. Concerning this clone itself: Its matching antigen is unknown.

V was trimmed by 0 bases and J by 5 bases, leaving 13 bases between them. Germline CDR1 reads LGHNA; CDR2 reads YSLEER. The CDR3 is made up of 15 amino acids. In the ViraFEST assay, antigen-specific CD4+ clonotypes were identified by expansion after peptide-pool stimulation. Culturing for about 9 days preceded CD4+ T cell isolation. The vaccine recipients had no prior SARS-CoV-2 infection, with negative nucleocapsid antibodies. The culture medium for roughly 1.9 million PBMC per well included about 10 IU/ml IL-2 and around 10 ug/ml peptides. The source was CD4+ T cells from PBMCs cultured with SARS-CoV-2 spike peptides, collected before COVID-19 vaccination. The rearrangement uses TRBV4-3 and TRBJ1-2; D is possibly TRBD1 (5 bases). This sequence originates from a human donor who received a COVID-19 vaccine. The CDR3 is CASSQDWVGGYGYTF. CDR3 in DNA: TGCGCCAGCAGCCAAGATTGGGTGGGGGGGTATGGCTACACCTTC.